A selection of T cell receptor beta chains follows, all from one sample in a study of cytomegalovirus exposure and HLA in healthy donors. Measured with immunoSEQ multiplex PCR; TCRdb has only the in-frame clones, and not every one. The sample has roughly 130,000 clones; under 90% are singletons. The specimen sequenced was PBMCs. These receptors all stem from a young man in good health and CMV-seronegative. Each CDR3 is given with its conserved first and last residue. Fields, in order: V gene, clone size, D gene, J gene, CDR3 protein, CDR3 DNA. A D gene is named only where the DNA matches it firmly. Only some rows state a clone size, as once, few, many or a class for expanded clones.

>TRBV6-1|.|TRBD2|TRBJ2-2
CASGLAGRGELFF
TGTGCCAGTGGACTAGCGGGAAGAGGGGAGCTGTTTTTT
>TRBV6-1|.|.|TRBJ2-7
CASSGKGLSYEQYF
TGTGCCAGCAGTGGGAAAGGACTCTCCTACGAGCAGTACTTC
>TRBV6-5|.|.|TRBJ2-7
CASSTRGGEQYF
TGTGCCAGCAGTACGCGGGGTGGTGAGCAGTACTTC
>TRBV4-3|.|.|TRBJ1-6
CASSLRVNRVGSPLHF
TGCGCCAGCAGCTTACGCGTGAACAGGGTAGGATCACCCCTCCACTTT
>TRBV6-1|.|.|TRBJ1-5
CASSERAGVDQPQHF
TGTGCCAGCAGTGAACGGGCAGGGGTGGATCAGCCCCAGCATTTT
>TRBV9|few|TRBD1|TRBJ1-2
CASSVRQGGLYGYTF
TGTGCCAGCAGCGTCCGACAGGGTGGTCTTTATGGCTACACCTTC
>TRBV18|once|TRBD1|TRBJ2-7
CASSPRTSIWAGGYEQYF
TGTGCCAGCTCACCAAGAACATCTATTTGGGCAGGGGGCTACGAGCAGTACTTC
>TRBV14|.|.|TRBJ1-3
CASSHRASSGNTIYF
TGTGCCAGCAGCCACAGGGCCTCCTCTGGAAACACCATATATTTT
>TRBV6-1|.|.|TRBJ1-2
CASSEAIRGNTF
TGTGCCAGCAGTGAAGCGATTCGAGGGAACACCTTC
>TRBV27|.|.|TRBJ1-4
CAIGDNEKLFF
TGTGCGATCGGGGATAATGAAAAACTGTTTTTT
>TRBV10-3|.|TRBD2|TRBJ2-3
CAISTGLARTDTQYF
TGTGCCATCAGTACAGGACTAGCACGGACGGATACGCAGTATTTT
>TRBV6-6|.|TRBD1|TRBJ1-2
CASSYKQGKGYTF
TGTGCCAGCAGTTACAAACAGGGGAAGGGCTACACCTTC
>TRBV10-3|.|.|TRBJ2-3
CAIRDTTDTQYF
TGTGCCATCAGGGACACCACAGATACGCAGTATTTT
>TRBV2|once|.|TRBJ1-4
CASNRGATNEKLFF
TGTGCCAGTAACCGGGGGGCAACTAATGAAAAACTGTTTTTT
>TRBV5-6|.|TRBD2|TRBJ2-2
CASSFRPTSGGPNTGELFF
TGTGCCAGCAGCTTCCGACCGACTAGCGGGGGACCGAACACCGGGGAGCTGTTTTTT
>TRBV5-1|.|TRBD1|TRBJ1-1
CASSEDRAVVYTEAFF
TGCGCCAGCAGCGAGGACAGGGCGGTAGTATACACTGAAGCTTTCTTT
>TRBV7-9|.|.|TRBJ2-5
CASSFEIQETQYF
TGTGCCAGCAGCTTCGAGATACAAGAGACCCAGTACTTC
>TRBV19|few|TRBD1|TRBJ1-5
CASKGTVHQPQHF
TGTGCCAGTAAAGGGACAGTACATCAGCCCCAGCATTTT
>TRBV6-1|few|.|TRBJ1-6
CASSSTGTDSPLHF
TGTGCCAGCAGTTCTACAGGGACGGACTCACCCCTCCACTTT
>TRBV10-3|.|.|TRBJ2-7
CAISVRGSGEQYF
TGTGCCATCAGTGTGAGAGGGTCGGGAGAGCAGTACTTC
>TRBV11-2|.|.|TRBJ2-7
CASSLGGSLREQYF
TGTGCCAGCAGCTTAGGAGGATCTTTACGCGAGCAGTACTTC
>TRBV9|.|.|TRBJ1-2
CASSVTLSGQALYGYTF
TGTGCCAGCAGCGTAACCCTTTCCGGCCAGGCCCTCTATGGCTACACTTTC
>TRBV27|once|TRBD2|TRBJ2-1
CASSILAGGYNEQFF
TGTGCCAGCAGTATCCTAGCGGGGGGGTACAATGAGCAGTTCTTC
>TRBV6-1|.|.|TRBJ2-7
CASYPGTRLDEQYF
TGTGCCAGCTACCCCGGGACACGATTGGACGAGCAGTACTTC
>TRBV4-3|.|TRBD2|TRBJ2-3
CASQGLAGGPTDTQYF
TGCGCCAGCCAGGGGTTAGCGGGGGGACCCACAGATACGCAGTATTTT
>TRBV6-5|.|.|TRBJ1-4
CASSTYLRGKLFF
TGTGCCAGCAGTACCTATCTTAGGGGGAAACTGTTTTTT
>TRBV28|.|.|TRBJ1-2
CASSYGGTLSYGYTF
TGTGCCAGCAGTTACGGCGGAACCCTTTCCTATGGCTACACCTTC
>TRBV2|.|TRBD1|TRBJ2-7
CASSGDSYEQYF
TGTGCCAGCAGTGGGGACAGCTACGAGCAGTACTTC
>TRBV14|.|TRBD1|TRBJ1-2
CASSQQGDYYGYTF
TGTGCCAGCAGCCAGCAGGGGGACTACTATGGCTACACCTTC
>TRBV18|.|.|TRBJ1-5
CASSPTGYSNQPQHF
TGTGCCAGCTCACCAACAGGTTATAGCAATCAGCCCCAGCATTTT
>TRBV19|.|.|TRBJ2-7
CASSPGREAYEQYF
TGTGCCAGTAGTCCCGGACGGGAAGCCTACGAGCAGTACTTC
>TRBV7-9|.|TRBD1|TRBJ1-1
CASSHRGGPEAFF
TGTGCCAGCAGCCACAGGGGGGGCCCTGAAGCTTTCTTT
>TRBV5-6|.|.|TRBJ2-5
CASSSPGQETQYF
TGTGCCAGCAGTAGTCCGGGGCAAGAGACCCAGTACTTC
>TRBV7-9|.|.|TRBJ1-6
CASSNGASNSPLHF
TGTGCCAGCAGCAATGGGGCGAGTAATTCACCCCTCCACTTT
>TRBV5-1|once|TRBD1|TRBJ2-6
CASSPGQGALGGANVLTF
TGCGCCAGCAGCCCGGGACAGGGGGCCCTCGGGGGGGCCAACGTCCTGACTTTC
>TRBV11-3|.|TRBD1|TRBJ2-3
CARTRGSPGTGETDTQYF
TGTGCCAGAACCCGGGGGTCCCCCGGGACAGGGGAGACAGATACGCAGTATTTT
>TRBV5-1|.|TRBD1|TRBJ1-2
CASSITGGRGYTF
TGCGCCAGCAGCATAACAGGGGGACGGGGCTACACCTTC
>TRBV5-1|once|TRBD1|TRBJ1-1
CASSRRTGGSTEAFF
TGCGCCAGCAGCCGACGGACAGGGGGGAGCACTGAAGCTTTCTTT
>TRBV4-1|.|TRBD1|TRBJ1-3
CASRRGQASSGNTIYF
TGCGCCAGCAGACGCGGACAGGCGTCCTCTGGAAACACCATATATTTT
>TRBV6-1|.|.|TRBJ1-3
CASSDRVIGNTIYF
TGTGCCAGCAGTGACAGGGTGATCGGAAACACCATATATTTT
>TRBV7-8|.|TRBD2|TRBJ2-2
CASSFLAGGPTGELFF
TGTGCCAGCAGCTTCCTAGCGGGGGGGCCCACCGGGGAGCTGTTTTTT
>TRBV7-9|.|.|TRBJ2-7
CASSFTGMDEQYF
TGTGCCAGCAGCTTTACGGGGATGGACGAGCAGTACTTC
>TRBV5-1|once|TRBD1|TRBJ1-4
CASSLAGTVEEKLFF
TGCGCCAGCAGCTTGGCCGGGACAGTGGAGGAAAAACTGTTTTTT
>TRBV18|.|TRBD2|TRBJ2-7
CASSPRTFVAGETYEQYF
TGTGCCAGCTCACCTCGAACCTTCGTAGCGGGGGAGACCTACGAGCAGTACTTC
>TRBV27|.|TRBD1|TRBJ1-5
CASSDEGAARHQPQHF
TGTGCCAGCAGTGATGAGGGGGCCGCCCGTCATCAGCCCCAGCATTTT
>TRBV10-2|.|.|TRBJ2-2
CASTLSTDNTNTGELFF
TGCGCCAGCACCCTAAGTACGGACAACACAAACACCGGGGAGCTGTTTTTT
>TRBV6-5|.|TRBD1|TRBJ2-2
CASSGQGAGELFF
TGTGCCAGCAGCGGACAGGGGGCCGGGGAGCTGTTTTTT
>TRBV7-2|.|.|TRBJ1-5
CASSLGSRVNQPQHF
TGTGCCAGCAGCTTAGGGTCCAGGGTGAATCAGCCCCAGCATTTT
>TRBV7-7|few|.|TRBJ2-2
CASSFRTGNTGELFF
TGTGCTAGCAGCTTCCGTACAGGGAACACCGGGGAGCTGTTTTTT
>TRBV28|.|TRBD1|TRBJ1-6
CASSYVTGANYNSPLHF
TGTGCCAGCAGTTACGTGACAGGGGCGAACTATAATTCACCCCTCCACTTT
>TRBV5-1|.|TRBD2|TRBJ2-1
CASSFGAGGANEQFF
TGCGCCAGCAGCTTTGGTGCGGGGGGGGCTAATGAGCAGTTCTTC
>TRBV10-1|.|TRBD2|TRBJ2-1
CASSPGLAGDYNEQFF
TGCGCCAGCAGTCCTGGACTAGCGGGGGACTACAATGAGCAGTTCTTC